Presented here are 23 T cell receptor beta chains from one specimen sequenced in a study of T cell responses to AZD1222 COVID-19 vaccine. Sequenced by immunoSEQ multiplex PCR; TCRdb stores in-frame clones only, minus some. The table has about 120,000 clones, 70% to 85% seen once. Sequencing was performed on peripheral blood, taken 28 days after the second AZD1222 dose. These TCRs come from an adult who received the AZD1222 COVID-19 vaccine.

The chain carries TRBV13 and TRBJ2-7; either TRBD1 or TRBD2 may fit D (5 bases each). Trimming shortened V by 5 bases and J by 2 bases, and 22 bases separated the two germline ends. The length of the CDR3 is 17 residues. Germline CDR1 is PRHDT and CDR2 is FYEKMQ (reference sequence). The CDR3 is CASSLSPHGAWTYEQYF. The CDR3 bases are TGTGCCAGCAGCCTATCACCTCACGGGGCGTGGACCTACGAGCAGTACTTC.

J is TRBJ2-7 and V is TRBV19; TRBD2 is a possible D gene (7 bases). CDR1 is LNHDA, CDR2 SQIVND, per germline (reference sequence). The V end lost 6 bases, the J end lost 1 base, and 19 bases lay between the germline ends. The CDR3 has 16 amino acids. The CDR3 spells CASRALGGTSSYEQYF. In DNA, the CDR3 is TGTGCCAGTAGAGCTTTGGGGGGGACATCATCCTACGAGCAGTACTTC.

The chain is built from TRBV28 and TRBJ2-7; no firm D call. Looked up from germline, CDR1 is MDHEN and CDR2 is SYDVKM. The CDR3 runs to 13 residues. V gave up 2 bases and J gave up 0 bases, with 5 bases separating them. As DNA, the CDR3 is TGTGCCAGCAGTTTAGGCCTCTCCTACGAGCAGTACTTC. It yields the protein CASSLGLSYEQYF.

The chain joins TRBV29-1 to TRBJ1-1, with D hard to call. V was pared by 6 bases and J by 0 bases, with 8 bases between. Germline CDR1 and CDR2: SQVTM and ANQGSEA. The CDR3 loop spans 12 amino acids. CDR3 sequence: CSVRFMNTEAFF. DNA for the CDR3: TGCAGCGTCCGTTTCATGAACACTGAAGCTTTCTTT.

The chain has TRBV4-1 and TRBJ1-6; 8 bases are a match to TRBD1. Trimming cost V 4 bases and J 4 bases; bases outside gene matches: 12. Germline V gene sequence: CDR1 MGHRA, CDR2 YSYEKL. The CDR3 loop spans 18 amino acids. The CDR3 nucleotides are TGCGCCAGCAGCCCCATCGACAGGGGACGAGGGTATAATTCACCCCTCCACTTT. It yields the protein CASSPIDRGRGYNSPLHF.

The chain is built from TRBV11-2 and TRBJ2-1; D not certain. Germline CDR1 reads SGHAT; CDR2 reads FQNNGV. The CDR3 is 14 amino acids. V lost 1 base, J lost 7 bases, and 11 bases lay in between. The CDR3 protein is CASSLVQAGNEQFF. The CDR3 DNA is TGTGCCAGCAGCTTAGTTCAGGCTGGGAATGAGCAGTTCTTC. Full variable domain (remainder filled in from reference TRBV11-2 and TRBJ2-1): EAGVAQSPRYKIIEKRQSVAFWCNPISGHATLYWYQQILGQGPKLLIQFQNNGVVDDSQLPKDRFSAERLKGVDSTLKIQPAKLEDSAVYLCASSLVQAGNEQFFGPGTRLTVL.

This sequence joins TRBV9 and TRBJ1-6, with D unresolved. Germline V CDR1 and CDR2: SGDLS, YYNGEE. This CDR3 has 16 amino acids. Trimming took 4 bases from V and 7 from J, leaving 18 bases between them. CDR3 protein: CASSPLPGSSNSPLHF. DNA of the CDR3: TGTGCCAGCAGCCCTCTCCCTGGGTCCTCAAATTCACCCCTCCACTTT.

The rearrangement links TRBV29-1 to TRBJ2-7; D gene uncertain. This CDR3 region has 14 residues. Germline assignment: CDR1 SQVTM and CDR2 ANQGSEA. V shed 3 bases and J shed 3 bases, with 15 bases lying between them. DNA for the CDR3: TGCAGCGTTGAGGGCTTCATTTTATACTACGAGCAGTACTTC. Protein: CSVEGFILYYEQYF.

By share, this clone counts as medium-sized. The genes are TRBV6-2 or TRBV6-3 and TRBJ2-3; 9 nucleotides align to TRBD2. Germline V lookup: CDR1 MNHEY, CDR2 SVGEGT. The CDR3 consists of 15 residues. The J segment lost 6 bases and the V segment lost 0 bases, leaving 4 bases of the junction unmatched. CDR3 loop: CASSYSSGGLDTQYF. The DNA for the CDR3 is TGTGCCAGCAGTTACTCGAGCGGGGGGTTGGATACGCAGTATTTT.

The chain joins TRBV27 to TRBJ1-5; possible D gene TRBD1, 6 bases. CDR1 MNHEY and CDR2 SMNVEV come from the germline V gene (reference sequence). The CDR3 length is 16 residues. Trimming pared 6 bases from V and 3 bases from J, leaving 18 bases between. CDR3 DNA: TGTGCCAGCAGGCGATTCTCCGGACAGATCAATCAGCCCCAGCATTTT. Encoded protein: CASRRFSGQINQPQHF.

CDR3 in amino acids: CASSPRSGGSYEQYF. The CDR3 DNA follows: TGTGCCAGCAGCCCCAGGAGCGGGGGCTCCTACGAGCAGTACTTC. This chain joins TRBV6-5 and TRBJ2-7; TRBD2 matches 8 bases. Germline CDR1 and CDR2: MNHEY and SVGAGI. The CDR3 is 15 residues long. V was pared by 6 bases and J by 0 bases, with 7 bases of the junction left unmatched.

As regards this clone: An end of the junction does not agree with germline; a read error may underlie this. The chain links TRBV5-1 to TRBJ1-1, with 10 nucleotides matching TRBD1. The CDR3 runs 16 residues. Germline CDR1 and CDR2: SGHRS and YFSETQ. The CDR3 sequence: CASSWGAGQGFTEAFF. The CDR3 DNA follows: TGCGCCAGCAGCTGGGGGGCGGGACAGGGGTTTACTGAGGCTTTCTTT.

V is TRBV5-1 and J is TRBJ2-3, with 7 bases matching TRBD1. This CDR3 spans 16 amino acids. V lost 4 bases, J lost 1 base, and 9 bases stayed unmatched. Germline V lookup: CDR1 SGHRS, CDR2 YFSETQ. The CDR3 is CASSQLRDRGTDTQYF. The CDR3 region has the DNA TGCGCCAGCAGCCAGTTACGGGACAGAGGCACAGATACGCAGTATTTT.

CDR3 residues: CASSAERQATMNTEAFF. CDR3 DNA: TGTGCCAGCAGCGCCGAAAGACAGGCTACCATGAACACTGAAGCTTTCTTT. The gene calls are TRBV9 and TRBJ1-1; a possible D gene is TRBD1 (6 bases). The germline V gene has CDR1 SGDLS and CDR2 YYNGEE. The CDR3 runs to 17 residues. With 3 bases removed from V and 0 bases from J, the gap between germline ends came to 18 bases. Drawing the rest from reference TRBV9 and TRBJ1-1, the complete variable domain is DSGVTQTPKHLITATGQRVTLRCSPRSGDLSVYWYQQSLDQGLQFLIQYYNGEERAKGNILERFSAQQFPDLHSELNLSSLELGDSALYFCASSAERQATMNTEAFFGQGTRLTVV.

CDR3: CASSHPQEWNEQFF. For the CDR3, the DNA is TGCGCCAGCAGCCATCCTCAAGAGTGGAATGAGCAGTTCTTC. This chain joins TRBV4-1 and TRBJ2-1; D unresolved. The CDR3 contains 14 residues. Germline loops: CDR1 MGHRA, CDR2 YSYEKL. The ends were cut back, 3 bases at V and 7 bases at J, with 13 bases in the middle.

The chain recombines TRBV5-1 with TRBJ1-1, with D possibly TRBD1 on 5 matching bases. CDR1 is SGHRS and CDR2 is YFSETQ in the germline V gene. This CDR3 is 13 amino acids long. Trimming took 1 base from V and 6 from J, leaving 10 bases between them. The CDR3 loop reads CASSLMGPPEAFF. CDR3 sequence (DNA): TGCGCCAGCAGCTTGATGGGGCCGCCTGAAGCTTTCTTT.

This rearrangement joins TRBV19 to TRBJ2-7, with 7 bases identical to TRBD2. CDR1 is LNHDA and CDR2 is SQIVND in the germline V gene (reference sequence). CDR3 length equals 16 residues. V shed 6 bases, J shed 0 bases, and the junction held 11 bases outside the gene matches. The CDR3 is CASRNCREGLSYEQYF. The CDR3 bases are TGTGCCAGTAGGAACTGTAGGGAGGGACTCTCCTACGAGCAGTACTTC.

V usage is TRBV28 and J usage is TRBJ1-1; D is ambiguous. The V gene's germline CDR1 is MDHEN and CDR2 SYDVKM. This CDR3 contains 12 residues. Trimming removed 6 bases from V and 5 bases from J, with 10 bases in between. DNA for the CDR3: TGTGCCAGCAGCAAAAGGAGGACTGAAGCTTTCTTT. Its translation is CASSKRRTEAFF.

The chain carries TRBV6-5 and TRBJ1-5; D unresolved. The ends were cut back, 0 bases at V and 4 bases at J, with 10 bases in the middle. Germline values: CDR1 MNHEY, CDR2 SVGAGI. This CDR3 is built from 15 residues. The CDR3 coding sequence is TGTGCCAGCAGTTACTCATATGGGGAGAATCAGCCCCAGCATTTT. Its translation is CASSYSYGENQPQHF.

The J gene is TRBJ1-1, the V gene TRBV12-3 or TRBV12-4, with D unclear. The CDR3 runs 13 residues. V shed 7 bases and J shed 0 bases, with 9 bases lying between them. The CDR3 loop reads CASTEILNTEAFF. The CDR3 DNA follows: TGTGCCAGCACCGAGATTTTGAACACTGAAGCTTTCTTT.

The rearrangement joins TRBV29-1 to TRBJ1-5; D ambiguous. Germline values: CDR1 SQVTM, CDR2 ANQGSEA. V lost 4 bases and J 0 bases, leaving 7 bases between the germline ends. This CDR3 comprises 13 residues. CDR3 region: CSVVVSSNQPQHF. The CDR3 DNA reads TGCAGCGTTGTTGTGAGTAGCAATCAGCCCCAGCATTTT.

This clone was picked up one time. In DNA, the CDR3 is TGCAGCGTTGGGGGTCCGGACAGTAACTATGGCTACACCTTC. Its translation: CSVGGPDSNYGYTF. The chain has TRBV29-1 and TRBJ1-2; TRBD1 might be the D (6 bases). The CDR3 length is 14 residues. The V gene lost 4 bases and the J gene lost 1 base, with 13 bases spanning the gap. Germline V gives CDR1 SQVTM, CDR2 ANQGSEA.

The V gene is TRBV10-2, the J gene TRBJ2-2; TRBD2 matches at 8 bases. The germline gives CDR1 WSHSY, CDR2 SAAADI. The V gene end was trimmed by 8 bases and the J gene end by 7 bases; junction bases not matched to a gene: 6. CDR3 length: 13 residues. The CDR3 loop is CASPRGGDGELFF. The CDR3 DNA reads as TGCGCCAGCCCCCGGGGGGGGGACGGGGAGCTGTTTTTT.